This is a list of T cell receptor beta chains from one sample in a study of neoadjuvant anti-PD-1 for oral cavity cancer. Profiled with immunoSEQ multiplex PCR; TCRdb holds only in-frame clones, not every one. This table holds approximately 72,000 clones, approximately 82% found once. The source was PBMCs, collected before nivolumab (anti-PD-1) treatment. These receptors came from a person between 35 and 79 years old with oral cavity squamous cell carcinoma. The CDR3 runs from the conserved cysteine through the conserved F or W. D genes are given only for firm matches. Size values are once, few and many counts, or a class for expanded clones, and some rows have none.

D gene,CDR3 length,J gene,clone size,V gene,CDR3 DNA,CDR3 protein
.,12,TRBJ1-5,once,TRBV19,TGTGCCAGTAGTGGAGACGGGGGGCCCCAGCATTTT,CASSGDGGPQHF
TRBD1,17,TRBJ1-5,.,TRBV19,TGTGCCAGTAGCAAGGACAGGGGTAGGGGTAGCAATCAGCCCCAGCATTTT,CASSKDRGRGSNQPQHF
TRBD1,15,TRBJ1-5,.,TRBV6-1,TGTGCCAGCAGTCGACAGGGGGAAAAGGATCAGCCCCAGCATTTT,CASSRQGEKDQPQHF
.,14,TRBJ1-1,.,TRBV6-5,TGTGCCAGCAGCGGGGGGTCCATGAACACTGAAGCTTTCTTT,CASSGGSMNTEAFF
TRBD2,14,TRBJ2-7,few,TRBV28,TGTGCCAGCAACACTCAGCGGGGTTTTTCAGAGCAGTACTTC,CASNTQRGFSEQYF
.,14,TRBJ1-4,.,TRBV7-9,TGTGCCAGCAGCTTCAGGGGAGGTAATGAAAAACTGTTTTTT,CASSFRGGNEKLFF
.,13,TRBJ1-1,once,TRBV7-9,TGTGCCAGCAGCCCATCCCCCATTGAGAAAGCTTTCTTT,CASSPSPIEKAFF
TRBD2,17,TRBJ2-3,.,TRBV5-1,TGCGCCAGCAGCACGGGGACTAGCGGGGGGAGCACAGATACGCAGTATTTT,CASSTGTSGGSTDTQYF
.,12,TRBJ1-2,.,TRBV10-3,TGTGCCATCCAGGCGGCGGGCTATGGCTACACCTTC,CAIQAAGYGYTF
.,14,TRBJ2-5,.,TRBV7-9,TGTGCCAGCAGACAAACAGGGTTTCAAGAGACCCAGTACTTC,CASRQTGFQETQYF
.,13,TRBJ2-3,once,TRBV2,TGTGCCAGCAGGGAGGGGGTACCAGATACGCAGTATTTT,CASREGVPDTQYF
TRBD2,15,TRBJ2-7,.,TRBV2,TGTGCCAGCATTCCCCTAGCGGGGAGCTCCTACGAGCAGTACTTC,CASIPLAGSSYEQYF
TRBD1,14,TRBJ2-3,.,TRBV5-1,TGCGCCAGCAGCCTGGACAGGGGAGGATATACGCAGTATTTT,CASSLDRGGYTQYF
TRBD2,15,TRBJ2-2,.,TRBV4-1,TGCGCCAGCAGCCCGGGACTAGTGTTCACCGGGGAGCTGTTTTTT,CASSPGLVFTGELFF
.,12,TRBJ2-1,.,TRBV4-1,TGCGCCAGCAGCACCCAGGGGCCTGAGCAGTTCTTC,CASSTQGPEQFF
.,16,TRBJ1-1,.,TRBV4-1,TGCGCCAGCAGCCAAACAGGGTCCCTTTCGATCACTGAAGCTTTCTTT,CASSQTGSLSITEAFF
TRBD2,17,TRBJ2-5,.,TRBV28,TGTGCCAGCAGCCAACCCAGGACTAGCGGGAGCGTAGAGACCCAGTACTTC,CASSQPRTSGSVETQYF
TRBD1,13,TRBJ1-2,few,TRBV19,TGTGCCAGTCGGGGACAGGGAATCGCTGGCTACACCTTC,CASRGQGIAGYTF
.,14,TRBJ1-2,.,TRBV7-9,TGTGCCAGCAGCTTGAGGGCCCCCGGCTATGGCTACACCTTC,CASSLRAPGYGYTF
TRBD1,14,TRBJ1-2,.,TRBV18,TGTGCCAGCTCACCACAACAGGGGGCCAATGGCTACACCTTC,CASSPQQGANGYTF
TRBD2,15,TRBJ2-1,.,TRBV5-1,TGCGCCAGCAGCTTACTAGCGGGCAACTACAATGAGCAGTTCTTC,CASSLLAGNYNEQFF
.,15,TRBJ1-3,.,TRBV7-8,TGTGCCAGCAGCTTATATCGCTTCTCTGGAAACACCATATATTTT,CASSLYRFSGNTIYF
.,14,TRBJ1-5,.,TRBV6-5,TGTGCCAGCAGCAAAATCTATAGCAATCAGCCCCAGCATTTT,CASSKIYSNQPQHF
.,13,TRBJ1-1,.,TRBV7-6,TGTGCCAGCAGCTTAGGTCTTGGCACTGAAGCTTTCTTT,CASSLGLGTEAFF
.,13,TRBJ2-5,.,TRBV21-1,TGTGCCAGCAGCAAGTGGGTGGGGGAGACCCAGTACTTC,CASSKWVGETQYF
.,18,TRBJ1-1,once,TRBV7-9,TGTGCCAGCAGCGTAGTTACCTTGCGCCCCGGGAGAAACACTGAAGCTTTCTTT,CASSVVTLRPGRNTEAFF
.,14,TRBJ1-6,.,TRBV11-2,TGTGCCAGCAGCTTCCCCTCGACAAGATCACCCCTCCACTTT,CASSFPSTRSPLHF
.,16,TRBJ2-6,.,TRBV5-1,TGCGCCAGCAGCTTCGACGGATACTCTGGGGCCAACGTCCTGACTTTC,CASSFDGYSGANVLTF
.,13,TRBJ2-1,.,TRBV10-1,TGCGCCAGCAGTGAAGGCGGTCTGAACGAGCAGTTCTTC,CASSEGGLNEQFF
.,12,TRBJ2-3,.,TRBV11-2,TGTGCCACCTCACCTAGCACAGATACGCAGTATTTT,CATSPSTDTQYF
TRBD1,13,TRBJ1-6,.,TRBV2,TGTGCCACCCGGGACAGGGTGTTTTCACCCCTCCACTTT,CATRDRVFSPLHF
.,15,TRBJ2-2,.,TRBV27,TGTGCCAGCAGTTTTTGGCAGATCAACACCGGGGAGCTGTTTTTT,CASSFWQINTGELFF
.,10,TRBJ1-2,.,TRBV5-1,TGCGCCAGCAGCCGAGGGAGCTACACCTTC,CASSRGSYTF
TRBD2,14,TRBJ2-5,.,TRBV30,TGTGCCTGGAGTGTAGGCGGGGGGATAAAGACCCAGTACTTC,CAWSVGGGIKTQYF
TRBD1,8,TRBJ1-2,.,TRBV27,TGTGCCAGCAGTTCAGGGGGCTTC,CASSSGGF
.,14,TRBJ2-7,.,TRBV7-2,TGTGCCAGCAGCTTAGTGGGCGGGGAGTACGAGCAGTACTTC,CASSLVGGEYEQYF
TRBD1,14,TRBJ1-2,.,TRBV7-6,TGTGCCAGCAGCTTAGGGAGGGGGCTGGAAGGCTACACCTTC,CASSLGRGLEGYTF
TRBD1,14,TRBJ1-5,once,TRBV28,TGTGCCAGCAGTTTCCGGACAGGGGGTCAGCCCCAGCATTTT,CASSFRTGGQPQHF
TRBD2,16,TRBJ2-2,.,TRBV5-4,TGTGCCAGCAGCTCGGGAGGGGCCGGGCGAACCGGGGAGCTGTTTTTT,CASSSGGAGRTGELFF
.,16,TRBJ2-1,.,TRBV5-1,TGCGCCAGCAGCCCCATGGGGTTTACAGGTAGAAATGAGCAGTTCTTC,CASSPMGFTGRNEQFF
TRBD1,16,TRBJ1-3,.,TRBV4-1,TGCGCCAGCAGCCAACCCGGGACAGGGAACGGAAACACCATATATTTT,CASSQPGTGNGNTIYF
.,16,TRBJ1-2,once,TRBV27,TGTGCCAGCAGTTTAAATGACCGGGGCCCCCTAAGTGGCTACACCTTC,CASSLNDRGPLSGYTF
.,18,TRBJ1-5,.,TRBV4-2,TGTGCCAGCAGCCAAGATTGGGCAGCACAATATAGCAATCAGCCCCAGCATTTT,CASSQDWAAQYSNQPQHF
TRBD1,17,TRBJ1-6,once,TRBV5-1,TGCGCCAGCAGCAACCGGGACAGGGGGCGTAGGGATTCACCCCTCCACTTT,CASSNRDRGRRDSPLHF